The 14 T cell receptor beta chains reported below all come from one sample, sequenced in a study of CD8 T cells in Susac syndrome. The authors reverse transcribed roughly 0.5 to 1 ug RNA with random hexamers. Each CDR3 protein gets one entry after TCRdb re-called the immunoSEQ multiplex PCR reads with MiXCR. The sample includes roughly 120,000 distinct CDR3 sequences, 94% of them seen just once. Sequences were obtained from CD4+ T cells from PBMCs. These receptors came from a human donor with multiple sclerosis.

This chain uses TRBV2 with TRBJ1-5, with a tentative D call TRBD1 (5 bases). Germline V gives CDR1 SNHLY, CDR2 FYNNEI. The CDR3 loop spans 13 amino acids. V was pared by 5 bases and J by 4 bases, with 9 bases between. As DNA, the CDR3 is TGTGCCAGCAGTCCGACAGAGAATCAGCCCCAGCATTTT. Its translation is CASSPTENQPQHF.

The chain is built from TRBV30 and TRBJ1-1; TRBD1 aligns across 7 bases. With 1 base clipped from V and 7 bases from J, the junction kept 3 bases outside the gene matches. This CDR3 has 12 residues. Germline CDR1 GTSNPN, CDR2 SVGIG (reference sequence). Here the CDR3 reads CAWSEAGGEAFF. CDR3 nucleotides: TGTGCCTGGAGTGAGGCAGGGGGTGAAGCTTTCTTT. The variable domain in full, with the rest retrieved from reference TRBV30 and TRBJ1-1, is SQTIHQWPATLVQPVGSPLSLECTVEGTSNPNLYWYRQAAGRGLQLLFYSVGIGQISSEVPQNLSASRPQDRQFILSSKKLLLSDSGFYLCAWSEAGGEAFFGQGTRLTVV.

CDR3 residues: CAFAPARAYEQYF. The CDR3 coding sequence is TGTGCCTTCGCCCCCGCCAGGGCCTACGAGCAGTACTTC. The genes are TRBV30 and TRBJ2-7; a possible D gene is TRBD1 (5 bases). The CDR3 has 13 amino acids. Germline V gives CDR1 GTSNPN, CDR2 SVGIG (reference sequence). Trimming removed 7 bases at V and 2 bases at J, with 15 bases between.

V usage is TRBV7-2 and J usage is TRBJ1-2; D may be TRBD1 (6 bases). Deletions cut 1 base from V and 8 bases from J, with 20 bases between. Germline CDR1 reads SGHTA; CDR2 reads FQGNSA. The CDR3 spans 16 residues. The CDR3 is CASSLVTGRGLYGYTF. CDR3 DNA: TGTGCCAGCAGCTTAGTCACAGGGCGTGGATTATACGGCTACACCTTC.

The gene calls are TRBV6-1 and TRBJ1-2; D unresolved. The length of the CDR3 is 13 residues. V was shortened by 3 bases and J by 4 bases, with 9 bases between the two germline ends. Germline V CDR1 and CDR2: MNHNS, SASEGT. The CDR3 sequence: CASSDMSPYGYTF. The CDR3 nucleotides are TGTGCCAGCAGTGATATGTCTCCCTATGGCTACACCTTC.

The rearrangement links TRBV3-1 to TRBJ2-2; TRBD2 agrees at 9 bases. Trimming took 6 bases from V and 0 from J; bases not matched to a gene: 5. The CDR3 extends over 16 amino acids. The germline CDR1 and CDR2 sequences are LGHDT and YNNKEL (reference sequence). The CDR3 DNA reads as TGTGCCAGCAGTTCGTTAGCGGGGGCGAACACCGGGGAGCTGTTTTTT. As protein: CASSSLAGANTGELFF.

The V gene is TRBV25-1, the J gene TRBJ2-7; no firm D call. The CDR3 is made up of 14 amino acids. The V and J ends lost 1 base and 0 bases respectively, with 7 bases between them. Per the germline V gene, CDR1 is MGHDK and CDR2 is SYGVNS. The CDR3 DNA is TGTGCCAGCAGTGAATGGGCAGGCTCCTACGAGCAGTACTTC. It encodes CASSEWAGSYEQYF.

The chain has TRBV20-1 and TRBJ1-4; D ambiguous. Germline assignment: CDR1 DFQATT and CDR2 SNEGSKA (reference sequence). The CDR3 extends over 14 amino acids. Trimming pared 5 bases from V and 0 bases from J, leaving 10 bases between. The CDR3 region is CSAPSGTTNEKLFF. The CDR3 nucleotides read TGCAGTGCTCCTTCGGGAACAACTAATGAAAAACTGTTTTTT.

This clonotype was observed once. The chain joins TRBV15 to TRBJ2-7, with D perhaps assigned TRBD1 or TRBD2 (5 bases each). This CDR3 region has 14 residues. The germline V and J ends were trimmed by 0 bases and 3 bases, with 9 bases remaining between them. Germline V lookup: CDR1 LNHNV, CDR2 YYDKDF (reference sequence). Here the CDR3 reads CATSREGVGYEQYF. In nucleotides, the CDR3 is TGTGCCACCAGCAGAGAGGGGGTGGGCTACGAGCAGTACTTC.

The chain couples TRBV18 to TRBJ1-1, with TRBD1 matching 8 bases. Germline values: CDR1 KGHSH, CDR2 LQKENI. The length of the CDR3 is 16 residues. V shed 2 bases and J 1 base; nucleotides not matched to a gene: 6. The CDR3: CASSPEQGGWNTEAFF. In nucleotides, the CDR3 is TGTGCCAGCTCACCAGAACAGGGGGGATGGAACACTGAAGCTTTCTTT.

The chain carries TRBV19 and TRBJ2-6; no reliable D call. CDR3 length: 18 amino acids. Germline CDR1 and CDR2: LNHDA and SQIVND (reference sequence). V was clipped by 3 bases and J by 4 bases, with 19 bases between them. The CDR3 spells CASSIGRRRGSGANVLTF. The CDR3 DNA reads TGTGCCAGTAGTATCGGAAGACGGCGAGGCTCCGGGGCCAACGTCCTGACTTTC. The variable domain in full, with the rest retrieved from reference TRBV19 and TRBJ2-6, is DGGITQSPKYLFRKEGQNVTLSCEQNLNHDAMYWYRQDPGQGLRLIYYSQIVNDFQKGDIAEGYSVSREKKESFPLTVTSAQKNPTAFYLCASSIGRRRGSGANVLTFGAGSRLTVL.

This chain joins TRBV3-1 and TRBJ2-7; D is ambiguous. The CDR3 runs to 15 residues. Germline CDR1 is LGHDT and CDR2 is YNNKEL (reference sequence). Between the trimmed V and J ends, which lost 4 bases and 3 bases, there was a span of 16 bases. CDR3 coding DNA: TGTGCCAGCAGCCCTTCAAACCCACGAAGCTACGAGCAGTACTTC. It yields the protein CASSPSNPRSYEQYF.

Here the CDR3 DNA reads TGTGCCAGCTCACCAAAGAGCGGGGGAAAGACCCAGTACTTC. Translating it yields CASSPKSGGKTQYF. The chain carries TRBV18 and TRBJ2-5; 8 bases line up with TRBD2. The ends lost 2 bases at V and 6 bases at J; junction bases unmatched: 5. The length of the CDR3 is 14 residues. CDR1 is KGHSH, CDR2 LQKENI, per germline.

The CDR3 loop is CASTRDSPNYGYTF. In nucleotides, the CDR3 is TGTGCCAGCACTCGGGACAGCCCTAACTATGGCTACACCTTC. This chain links TRBV6-5 with TRBJ1-2; TRBD1 aligns across 7 bases. Trimming cost V 7 bases and J 0 bases; bases outside gene matches: 5. The germline V gene encodes CDR1 MNHEY and CDR2 SVGAGI. The CDR3 sequence is 14 residues long.